Following are 26 T cell receptor beta chains from one sample sequenced in a study of chemoradiotherapy in HPV16-positive cancers. Profiled with immunoSEQ multiplex PCR; TCRdb holds only in-frame clones, not every one. This table has about 29,000 clones, about 90% appearing once. The material was blood, obtained from a patient who underwent chemoradiotherapy. The receptors were gathered from a human donor with HPV-associated anogenital cancer.

This clone was seen a handful of times. The rearrangement uses TRBV21-1 and TRBJ1-6; TRBD1 is taken as the D call from the table, unchecked against the DNA. TRBV21-1 is given as a pseudogene. This CDR3 comprises 14 residues. In nucleotides, the CDR3 is TGTGCCAGCACCGGGGGCAGGGGGACTTCACCCCTCCACTTT. Translated, it gives CASTGGRGTSPLHF.

V usage is TRBV19 and J usage is TRBJ2-7, with D perhaps TRBD1 (6 bases). The CDR3 covers 14 residues. The V gene lost 5 bases and the J gene lost 0 bases, with 11 bases spanning the gap. CDR1 and CDR2 from the germline V gene are LNHDA and SQIVND (reference sequence). The CDR3 here is CASSVTGNSYEQYF. In nucleotides, the CDR3 is TGTGCCAGTAGTGTCACAGGGAACTCCTACGAGCAGTACTTC.

In this sample, this clone turned up once. The rearrangement joins TRBV19 to TRBJ1-5, with 8 bases aligning to TRBD1. Per germline, CDR1 LNHDA and CDR2 SQIVND (reference sequence). CDR3 length: 14 residues. The ends lost 5 bases at V and 2 bases at J; junction bases unmatched: 2. The CDR3 DNA reads as TGTGCCAGTAGTCCGACAGGGGGCAATCAGCCCCAGCATTTT. It yields the protein CASSPTGGNQPQHF.

This sequence joins TRBV15 and TRBJ2-3; 7 nucleotides agree with TRBD2. The CDR3 runs 16 residues. The germline gives CDR1 LNHNV, CDR2 YYDKDF (reference sequence). The trim removed 1 base at V and 2 bases at J, leaving 6 bases unmatched. CDR3 loop: CATSRVWAGDTDTQYF. The CDR3 DNA reads TGTGCCACCAGCAGAGTTTGGGCGGGGGACACAGATACGCAGTATTTT.

The V gene is TRBV7-2, the J gene TRBJ1-4; no definite D call. V was trimmed by 5 bases and J by 8 bases, leaving 21 bases between them. Per germline, CDR1 SGHTA and CDR2 FQGNSA. CDR3 size: 16 residues. The CDR3, as DNA: TGTGCCAGCAGCCCTCGGCCCGGACGATTGGGGGAAAAACTGTTTTTT. This encodes CASSPRPGRLGEKLFF.

The chain links TRBV7-2 to TRBJ2-7; the match to TRBD1 covers 8 bases. Germline V gene lookup returns CDR1 SGHTA and CDR2 FQGNSA. The CDR3 extends over 15 amino acids. V lost 4 bases, J lost 4 bases, and 9 bases stayed unmatched. The CDR3 DNA follows: TGTGCCAGCAGCTCCCTCGCGGACAGGGAGTACGAGCAGTACTTC. Amino acid sequence: CASSSLADREYEQYF.

The CDR3: CASRRTADTSYEQYF. The CDR3 nucleotides are TGCGCCAGCAGGAGGACAGCCGACACCTCCTACGAGCAGTACTTC. V and J are TRBV10-1 and TRBJ2-7, with D possibly matching TRBD1 (6 bases). This CDR3 region has 15 residues. Trimming left V 6 bases short and J 0 bases short, with 15 bases between. Germline V CDR1 and CDR2: WNHNN, SYGVQD (reference sequence).

The chain carries TRBV6-5 and TRBJ1-3; D perhaps matches TRBD1 (5 bases). Trimming took 5 bases from V and 8 from J, leaving 13 bases between them. The germline gives CDR1 MNHEY, CDR2 SVGAGI. There are 13 residues in the CDR3. The CDR3 region is CASSLRQWDTIYF. Here the CDR3 DNA reads TGTGCCAGCAGTCTCCGACAGTGGGACACCATATATTTT.

The chain couples TRBV27 to TRBJ2-5; 7 bases match TRBD2. The V gene end was trimmed by 3 bases and the J gene end by 5 bases; junction bases not matched to a gene: 9. This CDR3 has 15 amino acids. Germline CDR1 and CDR2: MNHEY and SMNVEV (reference sequence). Written as DNA, the CDR3 is TGTGCCAGCAGTTTTTTCGCGGGAGACACGGAGACCCAGTACTTC. Its protein is CASSFFAGDTETQYF.

This rearrangement joins TRBV7-7 to TRBJ1-4; no definite D call. The CDR3 length is 13 residues. Germline V gives CDR1 SSHAT, CDR2 FNYEAQ (reference sequence). CDR3 DNA sequence: TGTGCTAGCCCCCTGGGCGAGGTTGAAAAACTGTTTTTT. Its translation is CASPLGEVEKLFF.

The V gene is TRBV5-1, the J gene TRBJ2-3, with 7 bases that match TRBD1. The V gene's germline CDR1 is SGHRS and CDR2 YFSETQ. Losses at the gene ends were 5 bases for V and 0 bases for J; bases not matched to a gene: 6. The CDR3 is 15 amino acids. This chain's CDR3 is CASRTGIESTDTQYF. The CDR3, as DNA: TGCGCCAGCAGGACAGGGATTGAGAGCACAGATACGCAGTATTTT.

J is TRBJ1-4 and V is TRBV7-2; D remains unclear. Per the germline V gene, CDR1 is SGHTA and CDR2 is FQGNSA. V gave up 3 bases and J gave up 0 bases, with 5 bases separating them. This CDR3 contains 14 residues. DNA of the CDR3: TGTGCCAGCAGCTTGCAGGCAACTAATGAAAAACTGTTTTTT. Its translation is CASSLQATNEKLFF.

The rearrangement uses TRBV5-1 and TRBJ2-7; no definite D call. CDR3 length equals 12 residues. From germline, CDR1 is SGHRS and CDR2 YFSETQ. V was clipped by 0 bases and J by 6 bases, with 7 bases between them. The CDR3 protein is CASSLGWGEQYF. CDR3 DNA: TGCGCCAGCAGCTTGGGATGGGGCGAGCAGTACTTC. The entire variable domain, with the rest obtained from reference TRBV5-1 and TRBJ2-7, is as follows: KAGVTQTPRYLIKTRGQQVTLSCSPISGHRSVSWYQQTPGQGLQFLFEYFSETQRNKGNFPGRFSGRQFSNSRSEMNVSTLELGDSALYLCASSLGWGEQYFGPGTRLTVT.

In this sample, this clone turned up once. The chain has TRBV5-4 and TRBJ2-3; D is unresolved. CDR1 is SGHNT, CDR2 YYREEE, per germline (reference sequence). V was shortened by 0 bases and J by 1 base, with 3 bases between the two germline ends. This CDR3 is built from 13 residues. This CDR3 reads CASSLVRTDTQYF. The CDR3 DNA is TGTGCCAGCAGCTTGGTTCGCACAGATACGCAGTATTTT.

This chain connects TRBV11-2 to TRBJ2-1, with D unclear. The CDR3 consists of 14 residues. Germline lookup yields CDR1 SGHAT and CDR2 FQNNGV. Trimming left V 2 bases short and J 4 bases short, with 9 bases between. Written as DNA, the CDR3 is TGTGCCAGCAGCTTATCGGCAGAATACAATGAGCAGTTCTTC. Its protein product is CASSLSAEYNEQFF. Full variable domain (outside the CDR3, taken from reference TRBV11-2 and TRBJ2-1): EAGVAQSPRYKIIEKRQSVAFWCNPISGHATLYWYQQILGQGPKLLIQFQNNGVVDDSQLPKDRFSAERLKGVDSTLKIQPAKLEDSAVYLCASSLSAEYNEQFFGPGTRLTVL.

The chain uses TRBV18 and TRBJ1-5; the D is unclear. The CDR3 consists of 16 residues. The germline V gene has CDR1 KGHSH and CDR2 LQKENI. The germline V and J ends were trimmed by 2 bases and 6 bases, with 17 bases remaining between them. CDR3 sequence reads: CASSPTALSVGQPQHF. The CDR3 DNA sequence: TGTGCCAGCTCACCAACGGCCCTTAGCGTAGGTCAGCCCCAGCATTTT.

The V gene is TRBV2, the J gene TRBJ2-6; possibly TRBD1 or TRBD2 for D (5 bases each). Trimming pared 5 bases from V and 0 bases from J, leaving 11 bases between. This CDR3 has 16 amino acids. Per germline, CDR1 SNHLY and CDR2 FYNNEI. CDR3: CASSWDGRSGANVLTF. The CDR3 nucleotides are TGTGCCAGCAGTTGGGACGGTCGCTCTGGGGCCAACGTCCTGACTTTC.

The chain carries TRBV13 and TRBJ2-1; 12 bases map to TRBD2. CDR1 and CDR2 from the germline V gene are PRHDT and FYEKMQ (reference sequence). The CDR3 is made up of 16 amino acids. The V segment lost 5 bases and the J segment 2 bases; nucleotides outside the gene matches: 4. The CDR3 sequence: CASSETSGGAYNEQFF. The CDR3 DNA reads as TGTGCCAGCAGCGAGACTAGCGGGGGCGCCTACAATGAGCAGTTCTTC.

J is TRBJ2-7 and V is TRBV7-9; TRBD1 aligns across 9 bases. After removal of 5 bases from V and 5 bases from J, the junction contained 10 bases not matched to a gene. This CDR3 region has 15 residues. Germline assignment: CDR1 SEHNR and CDR2 FQNEAQ (reference sequence). CDR3 in DNA: TGTGCCAGCAGCCAGTTTCGGGGACAGGGTAACGAGCAGTACTTC. It specifies CASSQFRGQGNEQYF.

The chain recombines TRBV11-2 with TRBJ1-1; no clear D. In germline, CDR1 is SGHAT, CDR2 FQNNGV. Trimming removed 3 bases from V and 3 bases from J, with 8 bases in between. This CDR3 contains 13 residues. CDR3 sequence reads: CASSFQKDTEAFF. DNA of the CDR3: TGTGCCAGCAGCTTTCAGAAAGACACTGAAGCTTTCTTT.

This chain links TRBV5-1 with TRBJ2-1; 10 nucleotides align to TRBD1. Germline lookup yields CDR1 SGHRS and CDR2 YFSETQ. The CDR3 contains 15 residues. Trimming cost V 4 bases and J 2 bases; bases outside gene matches: 3. This CDR3 reads CASSRGQGAYNEQFF. The CDR3 DNA is TGCGCCAGCAGCCGAGGACAGGGGGCCTACAATGAGCAGTTCTTC.

To note about this clone: The germline gene is not matched at one end of the junction; a read error may be the cause. V and J are TRBV7-7 and TRBJ2-5; a possible D gene is TRBD1 (6 bases). CDR1 is SSHAT and CDR2 is FNYEAQ in the germline V gene (reference sequence). This CDR3 comprises 14 residues. The CDR3 region has the DNA TGTGCTAGCAGCTTATTGGGGGCCGAGGAGACCCAGTACTTC. It specifies CASSLLGAEETQYF.

This chain links TRBV27 with TRBJ1-6; D remains ambiguous. Germline CDR1 MNHEY, CDR2 SMNVEV (reference sequence). This CDR3 region has 14 residues. Between the trimmed V and J ends, which lost 6 bases and 7 bases, there was a span of 13 bases. The CDR3 nucleotides read TGTGCCAGCAGCAACGGGAACTCCAATTCACCCCTCCACTTT. Translating gives CASSNGNSNSPLHF.

The chain recombines TRBV15 with TRBJ2-7; D possibly corresponds to TRBD2 (6 bases). Germline CDR1 LNHNV, CDR2 YYDKDF (reference sequence). Trimming took 4 bases from V and 5 from J, leaving 15 bases between them. The CDR3 spans 14 residues. The CDR3 region is CATSIPGLGDEQYF. As DNA, the CDR3 is TGTGCCACCAGCATACCGGGACTCGGGGACGAGCAGTACTTC.

The chain links TRBV6-5 to TRBJ1-2, with TRBD1 identical over 7 bases. Unmatched junction bases numbered 8, after V lost 6 bases and J lost 7 bases. The CDR3 covers 13 residues. The germline gives CDR1 MNHEY, CDR2 SVGAGI. Here the CDR3 DNA reads TGTGCCAGCAGCCAGGGGGGGCCAAGTGGCTACACCTTC. As protein: CASSQGGPSGYTF.

V usage is TRBV2 and J usage is TRBJ1-2; D may be TRBD1 (6 bases). The V gene lost 3 bases and the J gene lost 8 bases, with 16 bases spanning the gap. Per germline, CDR1 SNHLY and CDR2 FYNNEI. The CDR3 has 14 residues. The CDR3 DNA sequence: TGTGCCAGCAGTGAGGGCAGGGGATTGAAAGGCTACACCTTC. Translating it yields CASSEGRGLKGYTF.